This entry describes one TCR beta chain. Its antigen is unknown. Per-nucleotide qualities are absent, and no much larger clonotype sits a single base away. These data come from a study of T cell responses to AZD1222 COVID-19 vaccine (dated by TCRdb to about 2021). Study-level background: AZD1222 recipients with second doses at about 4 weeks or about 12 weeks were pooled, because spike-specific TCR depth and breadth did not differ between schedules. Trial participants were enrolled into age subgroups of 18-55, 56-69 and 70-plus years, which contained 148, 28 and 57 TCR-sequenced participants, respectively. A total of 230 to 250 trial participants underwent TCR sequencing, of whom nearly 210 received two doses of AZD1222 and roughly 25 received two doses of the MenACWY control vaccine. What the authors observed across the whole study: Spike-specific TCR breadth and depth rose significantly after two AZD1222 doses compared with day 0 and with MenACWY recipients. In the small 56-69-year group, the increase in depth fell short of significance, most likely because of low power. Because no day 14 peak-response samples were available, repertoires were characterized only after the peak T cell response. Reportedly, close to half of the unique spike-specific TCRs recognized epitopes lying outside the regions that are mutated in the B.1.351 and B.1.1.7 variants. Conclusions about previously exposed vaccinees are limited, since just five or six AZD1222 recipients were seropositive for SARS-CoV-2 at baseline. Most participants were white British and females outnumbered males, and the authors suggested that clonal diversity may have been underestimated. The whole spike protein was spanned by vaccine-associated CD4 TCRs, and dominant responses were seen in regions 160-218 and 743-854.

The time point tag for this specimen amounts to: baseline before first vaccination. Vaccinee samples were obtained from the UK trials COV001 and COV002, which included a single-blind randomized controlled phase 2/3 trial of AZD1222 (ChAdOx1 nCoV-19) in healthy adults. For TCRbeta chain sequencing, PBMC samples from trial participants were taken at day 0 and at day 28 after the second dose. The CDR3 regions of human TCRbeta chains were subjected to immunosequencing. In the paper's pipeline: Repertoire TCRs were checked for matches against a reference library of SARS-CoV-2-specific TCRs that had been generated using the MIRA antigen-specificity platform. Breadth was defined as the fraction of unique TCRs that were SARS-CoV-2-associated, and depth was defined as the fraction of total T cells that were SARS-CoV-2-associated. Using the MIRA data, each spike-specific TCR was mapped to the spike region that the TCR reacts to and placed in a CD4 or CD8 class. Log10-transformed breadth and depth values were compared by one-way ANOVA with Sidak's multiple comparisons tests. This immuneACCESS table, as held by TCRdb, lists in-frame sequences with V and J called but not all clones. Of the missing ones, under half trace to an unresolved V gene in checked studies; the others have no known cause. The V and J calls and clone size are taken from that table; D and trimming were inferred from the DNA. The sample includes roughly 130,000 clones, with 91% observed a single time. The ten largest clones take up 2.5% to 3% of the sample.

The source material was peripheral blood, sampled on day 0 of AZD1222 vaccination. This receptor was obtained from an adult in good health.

The CDR3 amino acid sequence is: CASSVALAGGHGYTF. The bases read TGTGCCAGCAGCGTAGCTTTAGCCGGGGGGCATGGCTACACCTTC. The chain couples TRBV9 to TRBJ1-2; the D gene is possibly TRBD1, with 6 bases matching. CDR1 and CDR2 are read off the germline V gene as SGDLS and YYNGEE. The CDR3 goes from the cysteine to the phenylalanine over 15 residues. Just the 45-base CDR3 DNA is kept, in frame starting at base 1. V was cut back by 0 bases and J by 6 bases, leaving a gap of 15 bases between them.